The entry that follows covers one T cell receptor beta chain sequence. The data derive from a study of blood T cell repertoires in COVID-19. Study-wide background: Sites in the United States, Italy and Spain provided acute and convalescent COVID-19 samples. PBMCs, B-cell-depleted T cells, or T cells provided the cDNA or gDNA that made up the material.

Original analysis: Reference gene primer amplification yielded estimated nucleated cell counts. Profiling relied on immunoSEQ multiplex PCR, and the TCRdb table lists in-frame clones only, not all of them. The V and J calls and the clone size are those of that table, but D and trimming were determined from the DNA. The sample holds 350,000 to 550,000 clones, around nine tenths seen once. This CDR3 region has 19 residues. J lost 2 bases, V lost 7 bases, and 23 bases had no gene match. CDR1 and CDR2 from the germline V gene are SQVTM and ANQGSEA. The receptor's source is a woman in her thirties with acute or convalescent COVID-19. Specimen: peripheral blood. This chain joins TRBV29-1 and TRBJ2-7; 10 nucleotides agree with TRBD1. This chain's CDR3 is CSAPGIAGTGVKTTYEQYF. The CDR3 DNA reads as TGCAGCGCCCCGGGGATTGCCGGGACAGGGGTCAAAACTACCTACGAGCAGTACTTC.